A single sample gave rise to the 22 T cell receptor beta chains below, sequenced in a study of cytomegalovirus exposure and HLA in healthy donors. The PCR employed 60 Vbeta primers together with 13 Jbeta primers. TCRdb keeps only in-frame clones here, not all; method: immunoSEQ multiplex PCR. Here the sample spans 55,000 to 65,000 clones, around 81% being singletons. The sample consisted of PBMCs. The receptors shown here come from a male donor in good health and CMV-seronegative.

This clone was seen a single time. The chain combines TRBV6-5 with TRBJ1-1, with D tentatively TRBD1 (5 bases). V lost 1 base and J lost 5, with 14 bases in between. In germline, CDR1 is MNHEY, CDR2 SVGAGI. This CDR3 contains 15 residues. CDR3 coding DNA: TGTGCCAGCAGTTACTTGGGGGACTCTTGGACTGAAGCTTTCTTT. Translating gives CASSYLGDSWTEAFF.

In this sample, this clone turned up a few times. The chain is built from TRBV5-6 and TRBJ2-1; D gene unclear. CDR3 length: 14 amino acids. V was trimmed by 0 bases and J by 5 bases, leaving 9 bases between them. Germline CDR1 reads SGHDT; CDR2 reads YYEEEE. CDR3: CASSLEYRDNEQFF. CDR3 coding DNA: TGTGCCAGCAGCTTGGAATATCGTGACAATGAGCAGTTCTTC.

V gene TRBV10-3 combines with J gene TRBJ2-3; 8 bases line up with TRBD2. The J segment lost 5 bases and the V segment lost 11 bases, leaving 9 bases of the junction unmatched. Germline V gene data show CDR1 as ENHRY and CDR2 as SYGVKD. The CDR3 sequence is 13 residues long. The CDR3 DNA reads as TGTGCCGGGGGGGAGCGGGGGCAAGATACGCAGTATTTT. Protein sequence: CAGGERGQDTQYF.

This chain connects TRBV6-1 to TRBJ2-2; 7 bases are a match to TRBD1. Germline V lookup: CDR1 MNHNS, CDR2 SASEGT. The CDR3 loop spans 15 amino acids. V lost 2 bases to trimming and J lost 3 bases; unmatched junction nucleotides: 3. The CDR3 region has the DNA TGTGCCAGCAGTGAATGGGACAGCTACACCGGGGAGCTGTTTTTT. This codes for CASSEWDSYTGELFF.

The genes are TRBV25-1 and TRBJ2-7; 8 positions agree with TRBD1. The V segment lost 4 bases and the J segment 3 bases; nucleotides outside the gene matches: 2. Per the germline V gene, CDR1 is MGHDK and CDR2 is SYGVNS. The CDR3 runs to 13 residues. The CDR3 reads CASSVGTGYEQYF. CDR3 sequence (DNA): TGTGCCAGCAGTGTCGGGACAGGCTACGAGCAGTACTTC.

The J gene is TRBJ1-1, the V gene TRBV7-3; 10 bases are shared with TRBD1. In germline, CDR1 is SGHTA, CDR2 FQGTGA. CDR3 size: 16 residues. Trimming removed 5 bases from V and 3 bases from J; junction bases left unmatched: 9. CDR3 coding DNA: TGTGCCAGCAGCCAAGGAGGGACAGGGGCCTACACTGAAGCTTTCTTT. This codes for CASSQGGTGAYTEAFF.

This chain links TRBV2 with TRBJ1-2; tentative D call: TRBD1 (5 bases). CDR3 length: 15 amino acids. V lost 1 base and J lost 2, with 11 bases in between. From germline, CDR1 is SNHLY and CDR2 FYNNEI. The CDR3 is CASSEGQGLNYGYTF. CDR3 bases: TGTGCCAGCAGTGAAGGTCAGGGATTGAACTATGGCTACACCTTC.

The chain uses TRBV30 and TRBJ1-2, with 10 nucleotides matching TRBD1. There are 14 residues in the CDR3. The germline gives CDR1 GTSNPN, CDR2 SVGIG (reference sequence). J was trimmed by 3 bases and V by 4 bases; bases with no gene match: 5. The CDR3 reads CAWTSTGGYYGYTF. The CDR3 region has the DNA TGTGCCTGGACCTCGACAGGGGGCTACTATGGCTACACCTTC.

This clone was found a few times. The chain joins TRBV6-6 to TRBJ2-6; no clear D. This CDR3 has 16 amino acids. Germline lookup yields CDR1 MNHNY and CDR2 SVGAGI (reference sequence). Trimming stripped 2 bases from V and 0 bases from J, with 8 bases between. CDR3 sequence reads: CASSYPESSGANVLTF. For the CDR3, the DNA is TGTGCCAGCAGTTACCCTGAGTCCTCTGGGGCCAACGTCCTGACTTTC.

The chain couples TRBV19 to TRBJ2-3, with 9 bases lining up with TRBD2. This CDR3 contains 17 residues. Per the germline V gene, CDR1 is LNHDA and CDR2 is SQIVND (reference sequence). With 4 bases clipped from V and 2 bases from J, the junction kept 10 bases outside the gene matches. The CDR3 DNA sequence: TGTGCCAGTAGTACCAGACCTCTAGCGGGGATCACAGATACGCAGTATTTT. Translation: CASSTRPLAGITDTQYF. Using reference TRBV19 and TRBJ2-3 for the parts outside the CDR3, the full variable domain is DGGITQSPKYLFRKEGQNVTLSCEQNLNHDAMYWYRQDPGQGLRLIYYSQIVNDFQKGDIAEGYSVSREKKESFPLTVTSAQKNPTAFYLCASSTRPLAGITDTQYFGPGTRLTVL.

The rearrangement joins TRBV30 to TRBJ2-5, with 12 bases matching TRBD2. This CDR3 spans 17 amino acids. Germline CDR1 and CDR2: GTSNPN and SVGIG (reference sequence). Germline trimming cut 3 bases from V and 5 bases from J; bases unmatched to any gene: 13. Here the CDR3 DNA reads TGTGCCTGGAGCCGTTCTCGGACTAGCGGGGTCTGGGAGACCCAGTACTTC. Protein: CAWSRSRTSGVWETQYF.

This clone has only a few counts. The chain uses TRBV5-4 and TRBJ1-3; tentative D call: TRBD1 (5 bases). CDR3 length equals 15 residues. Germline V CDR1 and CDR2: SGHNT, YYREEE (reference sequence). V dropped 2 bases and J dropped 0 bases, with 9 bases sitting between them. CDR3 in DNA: TGTGCCAGCAGCTTAACAGGCGACTCTGGAAACACCATATATTTT. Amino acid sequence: CASSLTGDSGNTIYF.

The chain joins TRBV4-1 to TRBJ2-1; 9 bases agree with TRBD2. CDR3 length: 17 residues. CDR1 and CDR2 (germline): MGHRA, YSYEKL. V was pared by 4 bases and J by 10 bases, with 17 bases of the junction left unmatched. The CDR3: CASSRSPGGGGVREQFF. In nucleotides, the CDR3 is TGCGCCAGCAGCCGCTCACCAGGCGGCGGGGGGGTCCGGGAGCAGTTCTTC.

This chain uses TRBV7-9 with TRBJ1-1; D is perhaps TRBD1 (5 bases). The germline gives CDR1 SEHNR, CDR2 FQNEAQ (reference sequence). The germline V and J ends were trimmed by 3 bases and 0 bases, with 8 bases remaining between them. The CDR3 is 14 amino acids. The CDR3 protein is CASSLGGLNTEAFF. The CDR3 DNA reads TGTGCCAGCAGCTTGGGGGGATTGAACACTGAAGCTTTCTTT.

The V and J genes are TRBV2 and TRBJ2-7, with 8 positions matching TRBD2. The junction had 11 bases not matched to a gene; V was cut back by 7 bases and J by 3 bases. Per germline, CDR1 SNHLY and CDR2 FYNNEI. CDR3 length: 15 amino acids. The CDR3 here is CASILSGGRFYEQYF. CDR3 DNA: TGTGCCAGCATTCTAAGCGGGGGCCGCTTCTACGAGCAGTACTTC.

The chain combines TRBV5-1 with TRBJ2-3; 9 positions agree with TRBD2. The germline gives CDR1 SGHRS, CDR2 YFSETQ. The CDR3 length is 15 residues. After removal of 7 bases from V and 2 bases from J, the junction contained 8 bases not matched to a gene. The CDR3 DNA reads TGCGCCAGCCGGAGCGGGGGGCACCACACAGATACGCAGTATTTT. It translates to CASRSGGHHTDTQYF. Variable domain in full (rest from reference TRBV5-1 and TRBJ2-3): KAGVTQTPRYLIKTRGQQVTLSCSPISGHRSVSWYQQTPGQGLQFLFEYFSETQRNKGNFPGRFSGRQFSNSRSEMNVSTLELGDSALYLCASRSGGHHTDTQYFGPGTRLTVL.

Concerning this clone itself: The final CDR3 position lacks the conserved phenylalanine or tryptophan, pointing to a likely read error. CDR3 in amino acids: CASSLPGQGLNTEAFL. The CDR3 nucleotides read TGCGCCAGCAGCTTGCCTGGACAGGGCTTGAACACTGAAGCTTTCCTT. This chain links TRBV5-1 with TRBJ1-1; TRBD1 agrees at 8 bases. V shed 1 base, J shed 0 bases, and the junction held 5 bases outside the gene matches. The length of the CDR3 is 16 residues. Germline assignment: CDR1 SGHRS and CDR2 YFSETQ.

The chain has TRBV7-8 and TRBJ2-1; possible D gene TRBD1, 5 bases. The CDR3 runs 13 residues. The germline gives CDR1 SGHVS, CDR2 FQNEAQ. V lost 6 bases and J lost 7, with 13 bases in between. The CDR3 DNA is TGTGCCAGCAGTTTCCCCCAGGGAAATGAGCAGTTCTTC. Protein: CASSFPQGNEQFF.

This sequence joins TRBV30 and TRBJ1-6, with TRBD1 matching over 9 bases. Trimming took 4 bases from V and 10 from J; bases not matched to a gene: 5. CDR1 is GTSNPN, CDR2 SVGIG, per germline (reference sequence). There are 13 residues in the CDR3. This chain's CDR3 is CAWTGTGSSPLHF. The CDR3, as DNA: TGTGCCTGGACCGGGACAGGGTCATCACCCCTCCACTTT. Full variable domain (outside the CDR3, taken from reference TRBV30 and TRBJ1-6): SQTIHQWPATLVQPVGSPLSLECTVEGTSNPNLYWYRQAAGRGLQLLFYSVGIGQISSEVPQNLSASRPQDRQFILSSKKLLLSDSGFYLCAWTGTGSSPLHFGNGTRLTVT.

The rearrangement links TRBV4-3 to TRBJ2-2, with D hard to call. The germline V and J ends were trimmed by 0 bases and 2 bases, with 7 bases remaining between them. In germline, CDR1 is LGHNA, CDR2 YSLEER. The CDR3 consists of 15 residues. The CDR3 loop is CASSQEYTNTGELFF. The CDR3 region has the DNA TGCGCCAGCAGCCAAGAGTACACCAACACCGGGGAGCTGTTTTTT.

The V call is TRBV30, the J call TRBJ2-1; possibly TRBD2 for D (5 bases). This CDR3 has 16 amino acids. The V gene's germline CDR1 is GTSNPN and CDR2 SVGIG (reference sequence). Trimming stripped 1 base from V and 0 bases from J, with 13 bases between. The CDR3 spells CAWSGERHLSYNEQFF. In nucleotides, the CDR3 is TGTGCCTGGAGTGGTGAGCGGCACCTCTCCTACAATGAGCAGTTCTTC.

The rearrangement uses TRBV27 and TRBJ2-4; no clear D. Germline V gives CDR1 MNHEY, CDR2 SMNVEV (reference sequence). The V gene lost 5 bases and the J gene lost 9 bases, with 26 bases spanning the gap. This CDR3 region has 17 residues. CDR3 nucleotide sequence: TGTGCCAGCAGTCGATCCCTCGCAGGAAGGTTTGCAACCATTCAGTACTTC. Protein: CASSRSLAGRFATIQYF.